The clone carrying this T cell receptor (beta chain) was counted ten times or more. Antigen unknown. The CDR3 consists of 13 residues. Per germline, CDR1 SGHDT and CDR2 YYEEEE. V lost 4 bases to trimming and J lost 8 bases; unmatched junction nucleotides: 8. The data stem from a study of Graves' ophthalmopathy and Graves' hyperthyroidism. Study-wide points: In blood, most expanded thyroid clonotypes above 0.001 frequency were also detected.

Ages of hyperthyroidism patients ran from 18 to 65, and their diagnoses were new, under 2 months' duration. TCR beta CDR3 regions were amplified from RNA transcripts. Scientists carried out first-round RT-PCR using HTBI primers and then a second-round multiplex PCR. TCRdb reprocessed the multiplex PCR reads via MiXCR and lists one record per CDR3 protein. Of about 590,000 distinct CDR3 sequences listed, approximately 35% are singletons. The V and J genes are TRBV5-6 and TRBJ1-1, with 7 bases identical to TRBD1. The specimen sequenced was peripheral blood or thyroid tissue (not recorded which). The source of this sequence is an adult man with Graves' hyperthyroidism. The CDR3 DNA reads TGTGCCAGCAGCCGAAACAGGGGAGGGGAAGCTTTCTTT. This sequence encodes CASSRNRGGEAFF.